This TCR beta chain was observed in a study of T cell changes during pregnancy in multiple sclerosis. Assay: immunoSEQ multiplex PCR; the TCRdb copy retains only in-frame clones and omits some. The repertoire consists of approximately 30,000 clones, with 80% to 90% occurring once and the leading ten covering 8% to 10%. Sequencing used CD8+ T cells from peripheral blood mononuclear cells, obtained in the first trimester of pregnancy. The origin of this receptor is a female donor with multiple sclerosis, enrolled in a pregnancy study.

The CDR3 reads CASSLRLWETQYF. For the CDR3, the DNA is TGTGCCAGCAGCTTAAGACTGTGGGAGACCCAGTACTTC. The rearrangement uses TRBV11-2 and TRBJ2-5, with D unclear. Looked up from germline, CDR1 is SGHAT and CDR2 is FQNNGV. Trimming removed 2 bases from V and 5 bases from J, with 9 bases in between. The CDR3 has 13 residues.